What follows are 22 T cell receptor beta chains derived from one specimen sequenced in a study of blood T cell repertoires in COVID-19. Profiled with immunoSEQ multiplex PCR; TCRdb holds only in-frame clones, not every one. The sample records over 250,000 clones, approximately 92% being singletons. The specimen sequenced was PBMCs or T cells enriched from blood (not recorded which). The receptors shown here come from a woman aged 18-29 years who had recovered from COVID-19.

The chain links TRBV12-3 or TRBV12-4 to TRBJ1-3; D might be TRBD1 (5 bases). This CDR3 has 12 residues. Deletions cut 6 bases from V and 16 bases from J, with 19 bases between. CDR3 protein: CASSRGTVRLYF. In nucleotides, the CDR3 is TGTGCCAGCAGCCGGGGGACGGTTCGACTTTATTTT.

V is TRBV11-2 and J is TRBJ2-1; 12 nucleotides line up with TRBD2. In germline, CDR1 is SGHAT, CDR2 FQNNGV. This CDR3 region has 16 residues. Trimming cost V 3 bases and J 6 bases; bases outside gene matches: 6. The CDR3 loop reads CASSFSSGGGRNEQFF. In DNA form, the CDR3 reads TGTGCCAGCAGCTTTTCTAGCGGGGGGGGCCGCAATGAGCAGTTCTTC.

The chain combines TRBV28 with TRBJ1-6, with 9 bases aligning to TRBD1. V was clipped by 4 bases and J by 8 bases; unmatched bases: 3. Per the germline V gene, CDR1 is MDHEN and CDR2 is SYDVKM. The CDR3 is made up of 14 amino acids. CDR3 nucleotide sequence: TGTGCCAGCAGTTACGACAGGGGGTATTCACCCCTCCACTTT. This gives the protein CASSYDRGYSPLHF. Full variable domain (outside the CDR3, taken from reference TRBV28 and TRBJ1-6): DVKVTQSSRYLVKRTGEKVFLECVQDMDHENMFWYRQDPGLGLRLIYFSYDVKMKEKGDIPEGYSVSREKKERFSLILESASTNQTSMYLCASSYDRGYSPLHFGNGTRLTVT.

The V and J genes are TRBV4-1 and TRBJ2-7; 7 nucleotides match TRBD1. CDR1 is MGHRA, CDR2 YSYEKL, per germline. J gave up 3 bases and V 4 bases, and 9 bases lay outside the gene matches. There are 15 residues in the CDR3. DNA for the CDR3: TGCGCCAGCAGCCCCCGGGACAGCTTTCTCTACGAGCAGTACTTC. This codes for CASSPRDSFLYEQYF.

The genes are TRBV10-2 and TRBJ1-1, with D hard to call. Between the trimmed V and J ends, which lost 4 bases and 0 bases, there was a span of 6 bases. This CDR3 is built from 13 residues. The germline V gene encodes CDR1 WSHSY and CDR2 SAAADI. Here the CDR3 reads CASSVQLNTEAFF. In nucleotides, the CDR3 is TGCGCCAGCAGTGTTCAGTTGAACACTGAAGCTTTCTTT.

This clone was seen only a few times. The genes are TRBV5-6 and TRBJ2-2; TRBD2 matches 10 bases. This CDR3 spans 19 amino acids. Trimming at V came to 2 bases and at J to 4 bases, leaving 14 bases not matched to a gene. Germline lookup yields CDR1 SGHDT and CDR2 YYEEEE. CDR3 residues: CASSFWLAGAYRSTGELFF. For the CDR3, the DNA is TGTGCCAGCAGCTTTTGGCTAGCGGGGGCCTACCGTAGCACCGGGGAGCTGTTTTTT.

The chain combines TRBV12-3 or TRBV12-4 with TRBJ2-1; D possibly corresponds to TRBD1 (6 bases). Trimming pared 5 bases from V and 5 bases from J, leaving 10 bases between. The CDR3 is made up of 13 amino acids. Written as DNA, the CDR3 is TGTGCCAGCAGTCCGGACAGTAACAATGAGCAGTTCTTC. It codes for CASSPDSNNEQFF.

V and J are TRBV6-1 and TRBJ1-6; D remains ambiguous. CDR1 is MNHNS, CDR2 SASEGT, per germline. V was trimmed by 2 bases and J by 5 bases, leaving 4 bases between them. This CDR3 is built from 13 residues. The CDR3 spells CASSEQDNSPLHF. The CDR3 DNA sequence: TGTGCCAGCAGTGAACAGGATAATTCACCCCTCCACTTT.

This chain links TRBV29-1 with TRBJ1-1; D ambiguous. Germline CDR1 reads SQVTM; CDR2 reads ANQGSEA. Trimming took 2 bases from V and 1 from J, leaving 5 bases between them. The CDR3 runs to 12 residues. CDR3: CSVESGNTEAFF. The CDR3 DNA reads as TGCAGCGTTGAATCCGGGAACACTGAAGCTTTCTTT.

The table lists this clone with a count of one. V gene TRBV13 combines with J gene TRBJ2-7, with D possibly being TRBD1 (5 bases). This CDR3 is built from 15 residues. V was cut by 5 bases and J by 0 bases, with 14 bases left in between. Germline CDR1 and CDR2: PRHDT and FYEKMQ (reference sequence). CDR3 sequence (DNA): TGTGCCAGCAGCCAGGGCAGGGCGTACTCCTACGAGCAGTACTTC. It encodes CASSQGRAYSYEQYF.

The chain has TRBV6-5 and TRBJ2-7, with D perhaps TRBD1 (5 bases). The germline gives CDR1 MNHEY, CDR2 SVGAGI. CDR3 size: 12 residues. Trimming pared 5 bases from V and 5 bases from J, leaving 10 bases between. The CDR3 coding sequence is TGTGCCAGCAGTCAGGGTCTCGACGAGCAGTACTTC. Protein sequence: CASSQGLDEQYF.

Written as DNA, the CDR3 is TGTGCCAGCAGCTTCCGGACAGACTATGGCTACACCTTC. Encoded protein: CASSFRTDYGYTF. The chain links TRBV11-2 to TRBJ1-2, with D maybe TRBD1 (6 bases). V shed 3 bases and J shed 3 bases, with 8 bases lying between them. The CDR3 is made up of 13 amino acids. The germline CDR1 and CDR2 sequences are SGHAT and FQNNGV.

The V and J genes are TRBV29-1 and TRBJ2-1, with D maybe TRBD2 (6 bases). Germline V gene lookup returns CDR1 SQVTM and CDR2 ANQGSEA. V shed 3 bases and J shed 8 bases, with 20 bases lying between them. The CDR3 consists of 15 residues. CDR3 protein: CSVEPHGSGRDEQFF. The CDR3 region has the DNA TGCAGCGTTGAGCCGCACGGGAGTGGGCGGGATGAGCAGTTCTTC.

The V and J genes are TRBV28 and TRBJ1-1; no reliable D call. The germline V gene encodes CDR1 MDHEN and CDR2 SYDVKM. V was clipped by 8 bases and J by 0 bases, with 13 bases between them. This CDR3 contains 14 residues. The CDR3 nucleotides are TGTGCCAGCGCCCTGGGCACTTTGAACACTGAAGCTTTCTTT. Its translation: CASALGTLNTEAFF.

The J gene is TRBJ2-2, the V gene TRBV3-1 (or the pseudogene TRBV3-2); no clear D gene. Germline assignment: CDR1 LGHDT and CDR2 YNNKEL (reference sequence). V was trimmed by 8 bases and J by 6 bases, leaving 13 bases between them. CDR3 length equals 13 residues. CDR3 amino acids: CASSLSRPGELFF. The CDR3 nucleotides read TGTGCCAGCTCGCTTTCGAGGCCCGGGGAGCTGTTTTTT.

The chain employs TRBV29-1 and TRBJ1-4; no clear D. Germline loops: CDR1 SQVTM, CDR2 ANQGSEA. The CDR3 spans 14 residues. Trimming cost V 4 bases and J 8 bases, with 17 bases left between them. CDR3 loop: CSVALSGFGEKLFF. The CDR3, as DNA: TGCAGCGTTGCTCTTTCGGGGTTTGGGGAAAAACTGTTTTTT.

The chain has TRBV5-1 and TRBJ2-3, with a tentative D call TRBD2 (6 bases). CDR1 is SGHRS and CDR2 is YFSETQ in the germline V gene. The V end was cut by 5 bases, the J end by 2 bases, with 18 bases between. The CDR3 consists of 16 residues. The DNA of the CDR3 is TGCGCCAGCAGATCCGGGACTTCAACCTTCACAGATACGCAGTATTTT. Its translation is CASRSGTSTFTDTQYF.

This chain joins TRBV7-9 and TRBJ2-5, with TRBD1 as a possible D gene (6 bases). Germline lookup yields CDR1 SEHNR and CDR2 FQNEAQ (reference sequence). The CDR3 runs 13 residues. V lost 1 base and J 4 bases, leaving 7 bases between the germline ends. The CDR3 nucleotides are TGTGCCAGCAGCTTAGGAGGGGGAGAGACCCAGTACTTC. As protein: CASSLGGGETQYF.

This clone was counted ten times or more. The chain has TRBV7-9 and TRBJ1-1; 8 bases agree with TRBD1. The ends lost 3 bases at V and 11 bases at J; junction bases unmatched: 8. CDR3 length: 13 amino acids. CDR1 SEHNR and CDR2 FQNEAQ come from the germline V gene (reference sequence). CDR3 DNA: TGTGCCAGCAGCTTTAGCTTGACAGGGGAGGCTTTCTTT. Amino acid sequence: CASSFSLTGEAFF.

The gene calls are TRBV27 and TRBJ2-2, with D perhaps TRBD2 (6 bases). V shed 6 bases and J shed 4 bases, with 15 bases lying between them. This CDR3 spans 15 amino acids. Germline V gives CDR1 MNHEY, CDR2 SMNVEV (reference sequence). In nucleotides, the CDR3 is TGTGCCAGCAGGGGAAGGGACTTACTCACCGGGGAGCTGTTTTTT. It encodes CASRGRDLLTGELFF.

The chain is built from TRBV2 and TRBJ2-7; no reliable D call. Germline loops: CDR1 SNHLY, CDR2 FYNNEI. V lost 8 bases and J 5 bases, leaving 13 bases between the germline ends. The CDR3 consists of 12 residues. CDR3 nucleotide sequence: TGTGCCAGCGGCCGATCGTCCCACGAGCAGTACTTC. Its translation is CASGRSSHEQYF.

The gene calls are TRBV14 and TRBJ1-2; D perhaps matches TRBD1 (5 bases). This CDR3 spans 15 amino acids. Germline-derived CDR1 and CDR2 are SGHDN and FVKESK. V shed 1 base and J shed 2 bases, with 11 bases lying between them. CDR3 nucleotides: TGTGCCAGCAGCCAAGCATCAGGGCGAAACTATGGCTACACCTTC. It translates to CASSQASGRNYGYTF.